A selection of T cell receptor beta chains follows, all from one sample in a study of beta chain features in type 1 diabetes. Using immunoSEQ multiplex PCR, the repertoire was profiled, and TCRdb retains in-frame clones only, with some absent. The sample carries 600,000 to 650,000 clones, 15% to 17% recorded once. The sample consisted of naive CD4+ T cells from blood. The receptors were sampled from a man aged 18-30 years in good health. CDR3s include the opening cysteine and the closing phenylalanine or tryptophan.

TRBV9	TRBJ2-3	CASSAPPGLAGGAWSDTQYF
TRBV18	TRBJ2-6	CASSPTRGSGANVLTF
TRBV7-2	TRBJ1-1	CASSIDRANTEAFF
TRBV12-5	TRBJ1-1	CASGPGTEAFF
TRBV19	TRBJ2-7	CASSEQGALGRPYEQYF
TRBV25-1	TRBJ1-2	CASSPPGQGASYGYTF
TRBV15	TRBJ1-1	CATARTPRTEAFF
TRBV18	TRBJ1-4	CASSPNRERYEKLFF
TRBV28	TRBJ2-4	CASNRGLINIQYF
TRBV28	TRBJ2-7	CASTLGQGVYEQYF
TRBV4-3	TRBJ2-2	CASTGGGARTGELFF
TRBV19	TRBJ2-7	CASSVTGYEQYF
TRBV6-5	TRBJ1-5	CAIPVWNQPQHF
TRBV18	TRBJ2-4	CASSPGGKLAKNIQYF
TRBV7-2	TRBJ2-1	CASSLRVYNEQFF
TRBV30	TRBJ1-5	CAWSVRRTGSILNQPQHF
TRBV30	TRBJ1-1	CAWSVWRFEAFF
TRBV4-3	TRBJ2-7	CASSQPSGSVYEQYF
TRBV29-1	TRBJ2-7	CSVDRGINEQYF
TRBV30	TRBJ1-2	CAWSVLWDSYGYTF
TRBV10-3	TRBJ2-3	CATVGFGQGGTDTQYF
TRBV10-3	TRBJ2-1	CAIGRLAGVNEQFF
TRBV5-8	TRBJ2-7	CASSRQGGRTSYEQYF
TRBV4-2	TRBJ2-1	CASSLIEGGYNEQFF
TRBV4-1	TRBJ2-1	CASGPPGLAGGNQFF
TRBV5-4	TRBJ2-5	CASSFERERETQYF
TRBV4-2	TRBJ2-1	CASSQGGYEQFF
TRBV18	TRBJ1-5	CASSPNRQENQPQHF
TRBV4-3	TRBJ2-2	CASRSGWGTGELFF
TRBV2	TRBJ1-2	CASSERAGYYGYTF
TRBV15	TRBJ1-2	CATSTGQGYYGYTF
TRBV4-3	TRBJ2-5	CASSQDGSLQETQYF
TRBV7-3	TRBJ2-5	CASSPAGTAKPRETQYF
TRBV27	TRBJ2-1	CASKGGASANEQFF
TRBV6-6	TRBJ1-2	CASSYSPGQGGDGYTF
TRBV9	TRBJ2-6	CASSVGSGANVLTF
TRBV5-1	TRBJ2-7	CASSSSGQPAYEQYF
TRBV7-3	TRBJ1-1	CASSRDRQNTEAFF
TRBV29-1	TRBJ1-2	CSVRDRTTNYGYTF
TRBV9	TRBJ2-1	CASSVASLVSTNEQFF
TRBV27	TRBJ1-1	CASNHRGEWTEAFF
TRBV6-5	TRBJ2-1	CASRGYEQFF
TRBV7-9	TRBJ1-5	CASSLAGQGPRSNQPQHF
TRBV19	TRBJ2-2	CASSIHPSDTGELFF
TRBV4-3	TRBJ2-6	CASSQWGTGANVLTF
TRBV21-1	TRBJ1-1	CASSNGHTLPVETEAFF
TRBV6-1	TRBJ1-2	CASSQGHYGYTF
TRBV19	TRBJ2-1	CASSTPGLAGSRSYNEQFF
TRBV6-5	TRBJ2-1	CASSNRQIRNEQFF
TRBV5-6	TRBJ1-2	CASSLNGYGYTF